These T cell receptor beta chains were read from a single sample in a study of post-analysis software for immune sequencing data. TCRdb re-analysed the PCR reads in MiXCR, keeping a single row per CDR3 protein. There are 750,000 to 950,000 distinct CDR3 sequences in the sample; around 53% occur only once, and approximately 4.5% lies in the top ten. What was sequenced was blood. All receptors derive from a girl aged 10-17 years with multiple sclerosis. CDR3s include the opening cysteine and the closing phenylalanine or tryptophan. A D gene is named only where the DNA matches it firmly. Clone size is not always given. Where it is, it says once, few, many or a class for expanded clones.

D gene,J gene,clone size,V gene,CDR3 protein,CDR3 DNA
NA,TRBJ2-7,NA,TRBV16,CASSQMASSYEQYF,TGTGCCAGCAGCCAAATGGCTTCGTCCTACGAGCAGTACTTC
TRBD2,TRBJ2-3,NA,TRBV3-1,CASSQELLAGTDTQYF,TGTGCCAGCAGCCAAGAACTACTAGCGGGCACAGATACGCAGTATTTT
NA,TRBJ2-3,NA,TRBV24-1,CATSDQTRAALTDTQYF,TGTGCCACCAGTGACCAGACACGGGCGGCACTCACAGATACGCAGTATTTT
NA,TRBJ2-5,NA,TRBV2,CASSPGDQTQYF,TGTGCCAGCAGCCCTGGGGATCAGACCCAGTACTTC
TRBD1,TRBJ2-6,NA,TRBV6-5,CASSYTGQGGSGANVRTF,TGTGCCAGCAGTTACACCGGACAGGGGGGTTCTGGGGCCAACGTCCGGACTTTC
NA,TRBJ2-5,few,TRBV5-1,CASSLDRAGAQYF,TGCGCCAGCAGCTTGGATCGGGCCGGGGCCCAGTACTTC
NA,TRBJ1-4,NA,TRBV5-1,CASSLGRGGTNEKLFF,TGCGCCAGCAGCTTGGGCCGTGGAGGAACTAATGAAAAACTGTTTTTT
NA,TRBJ2-1,NA,TRBV20-1,CSAPGTLGYNEQFF,TGCAGTGCTCCCGGGACTCTAGGCTACAATGAGCAGTTCTTC
NA,TRBJ1-5,few,TRBV3-1,CASSQGSGGNQPQHF,TGTGCCAGCAGCCAAGGCTCAGGGGGCAATCAGCCCCAGCATTTT
TRBD2,TRBJ2-7,few,TRBV5-1,CASGSSGAPSYEQYF,TGCGCCAGCGGGTCGAGCGGGGCGCCCTCCTACGAGCAGTACTTC
TRBD2,TRBJ2-3,once,TRBV12-3/TRBV12-4,CASSSVSGKTDTQYF,TGTGCCAGCAGTTCGGTTAGCGGGAAAACAGATACGCAGTATTTT
NA,TRBJ1-1,NA,TRBV5-4,CASSLDGGRREAFF,TGTGCCAGCAGCTTGGATGGGGGCCGGAGAGAAGCTTTCTTT
NA,TRBJ1-2,NA,TRBV14,CASSSYYRDGYTF,TGTGCCAGCAGCTCGTACTACAGGGACGGCTACACCTTC
TRBD1,TRBJ2-7,few,TRBV20-1,CSTTRGTGSYEQYF,TGCAGTACTACCCGTGGGACAGGCTCCTACGAGCAGTACTTC
NA,TRBJ2-1,few,TRBV10-3,CAISERTEQFF,TGTGCCATCAGTGAGCGGACAGAGCAGTTCTTC
TRBD1,TRBJ2-7,NA,TRBV5-1,CASSLRTGRVSYEQYF,TGCGCCAGCAGCTTAAGGACAGGGAGAGTCTCCTACGAGCAGTACTTC
TRBD2,TRBJ2-3,NA,TRBV11-1,CASSLDGGSVDTQYF,TGTGCCAGCAGCTTGGACGGGGGGAGTGTTGATACGCAGTATTTT
NA,TRBJ1-1,NA,TRBV5-1,CASSLAGSEAFF,TGCGCCAGCAGCTTGGCCGGATCTGAAGCTTTCTTT
NA,TRBJ2-1,NA,TRBV18,CASSQDPGTEQFF,TGTGCCAGCTCACAAGACCCCGGGACAGAGCAGTTCTTC
TRBD2,TRBJ2-1,NA,TRBV12-3/TRBV12-4,CASSSLAGSSARVYNEQFF,TGTGCCAGCAGTTCCTTAGCGGGTTCGAGTGCAAGGGTTTACAATGAGCAGTTCTTC
NA,TRBJ2-7,NA,TRBV5-5,CASSPSATLGSYEQYF,TGTGCCAGCAGTCCGTCGGCTACCTTGGGCTCCTACGAGCAGTACTTC
NA,TRBJ1-1,few,TRBV7-3,CASSLEGGATEAFF,TGTGCCAGCAGCTTGGAGGGAGGGGCCACTGAAGCTTTCTTT
NA,TRBJ2-7,few,TRBV12-3/TRBV12-4,CASSWGSLEQYF,TGTGCCAGCAGTTGGGGTTCCCTCGAGCAGTACTTC
NA,TRBJ2-3,few,TRBV7-2,CASSLRGTRGTDTQYF,TGTGCCAGCAGCTTGAGGGGGACGAGAGGCACAGATACGCAGTATTTT
NA,TRBJ1-2,NA,TRBV10-3,CAISEGVQGDYGYTF,TGTGCCATCAGTGAGGGAGTACAGGGTGACTATGGCTACACCTTC
NA,TRBJ1-1,NA,TRBV20-1,CSASGGIFEAFF,TGCAGTGCTAGTGGGGGGATTTTTGAAGCTTTCTTT
NA,TRBJ1-2,few,TRBV3-1,CASSSRGGPYGYTF,TGTGCCAGCAGCTCCCGTGGGGGGCCCTATGGCTACACCTTC
NA,TRBJ2-3,few,TRBV7-3,CASSLTGFTDTQYF,TGTGCCAGCAGCTTAACAGGATTTACAGATACGCAGTATTTT
TRBD2,TRBJ2-7,NA,TRBV29-1,CSVRLAGAPEQYF,TGCAGCGTCCGACTAGCGGGAGCCCCCGAGCAGTACTTC
NA,TRBJ2-7,NA,TRBV20-1,CSAQSRAGNYEQYF,TGCAGTGCACAGTCCCGGGCGGGGAACTACGAGCAGTACTTC
TRBD1,TRBJ2-5,NA,TRBV2,CASRDRVGQETQYF,TGTGCCAGCAGGGACAGGGTAGGACAAGAGACCCAGTACTTC
NA,TRBJ1-2,once,TRBV5-1,CASSRDGREGYTF,TGCGCCAGCAGCCGGGACGGCCGCGAGGGCTACACCTTC
NA,TRBJ2-5,NA,TRBV20-1,CSASSRGASREQYF,TGCAGTGCTTCCTCACGCGGGGCGTCAAGGGAGCAGTACTTC
NA,TRBJ2-1,NA,TRBV20-1,CAPRGSSEQFF,TGCGCCCCCCGGGGGTCCAGTGAGCAGTTCTTC
NA,TRBJ2-3,NA,TRBV2,CASSVGKRDTQYF,TGTGCCAGCAGTGTCGGGAAGCGCGATACGCAGTATTTT
NA,TRBJ2-5,NA,TRBV7-9,CASSLIDEGQYF,TGTGCCAGCAGCTTAATCGATGAGGGGCAGTACTTC
NA,TRBJ2-7,NA,TRBV20-1,CSARRRGSGIYEQYF,TGCAGTGCTAGGAGGCGCGGTTCGGGTATCTACGAGCAGTACTTC
NA,TRBJ2-3,few,TRBV5-6,CASTRALPSSTDTQYF,TGTGCCAGCACCAGGGCGCTCCCGAGTAGCACAGATACGCAGTATTTT
NA,TRBJ2-5,few,TRBV12-3/TRBV12-4,CASSPGGLALDEQYF,TGTGCCAGCAGTCCTGGGGGGTTAGCTCTCGATGAGCAGTACTTC
TRBD1,TRBJ2-1,NA,TRBV14,CASSHRPGQGELNEQFF,TGTGCCAGTAGCCACCGTCCGGGACAGGGGGAATTAAATGAGCAGTTCTTC
NA,TRBJ1-2,NA,TRBV4-1,CASSQDLVSGLLNYGYTF,TGCGCCAGCAGCCAAGATCTGGTATCAGGGCTCCTGAACTATGGCTACACCTTC
TRBD2,TRBJ2-3,NA,TRBV12-5,CASGLVLWGTSGSTDTQYF,TGTGCTAGTGGTTTGGTACTCTGGGGGACTAGCGGTAGCACAGATACGCAGTATTTT
NA,TRBJ2-7,few,TRBV7-8,CASSLGSVDYEQYF,TGTGCCAGCAGCTTAGGGAGCGTAGACTACGAGCAGTACTTC
NA,TRBJ2-3,few,TRBV12-5,CASEPSRGSTDTQYF,TGTGCTAGTGAGCCCTCTCGGGGGAGCACAGATACGCAGTATTTT
TRBD2,TRBJ2-7,few,TRBV6-5,CASSYSIAGYYEQYF,TGTGCCAGCAGTTACTCAATAGCGGGGTACTACGAGCAGTACTTC
NA,TRBJ1-1,NA,TRBV5-5,CASSLVKGGGTEAFF,TGTGCCAGCAGCTTGGTTAAAGGGGGTGGGACTGAAGCTTTCTTT
TRBD1,TRBJ2-7,NA,TRBV20-1,CSASPVWDRGTYEQYF,TGCAGTGCTAGCCCTGTTTGGGACAGGGGAACTTACGAGCAGTACTTC
NA,TRBJ1-2,few,TRBV4-1,CASSQEEGGGYTF,TGCGCCAGCAGCCAAGAGGAGGGGGGAGGCTACACCTTC